The rows below give T cell receptor beta chains drawn from one sample of a study of cytomegalovirus exposure and HLA in healthy donors. TCRdb's copy holds only in-frame clones and misses some; the assay was immunoSEQ multiplex PCR. The sample holds tens of thousands of clones, 93% seen once. Sequenced material: PBMCs. The receptors derive from a woman between 18 and 30 years old in good health and CMV-seronegative. CDR3s include the opening cysteine and the closing phenylalanine or tryptophan. Each record gives: clone size, J gene, V gene, D gene, CDR3 DNA, CDR3 protein. The D gene is left open where the match is weak. Clone size is stated in some rows and not others, as once, few, many or a class when expanded.

NA	TRBJ1-4	TRBV19	TRBD1	TGTGCCAGCAGAGACAGGGGCCTCACTAATGAAAAACTGTTTTTT	CASRDRGLTNEKLFF
NA	TRBJ2-1	TRBV27	TRBD1	TGTGCCAGCAGTTTAGTCGGGACAGGGAATTTCTACAATGAGCAGTTCTTC	CASSLVGTGNFYNEQFF
NA	TRBJ1-5	TRBV12-5	TRBD1	TGTGCTAGTGCCGAGGGACAGGGGAATCAGCCCCAGCATTTT	CASAEGQGNQPQHF
NA	TRBJ1-2	TRBV5-6	NA	TGTGCCAGCAGCTTGGCCGTTACATTTAACTATGGCTACACCTTC	CASSLAVTFNYGYTF
NA	TRBJ1-5	TRBV15	NA	TGTGCCACCAGCAGAGAAGCATATCAGCCCCAGCATTTT	CATSREAYQPQHF
NA	TRBJ1-4	TRBV6-5	TRBD1	TGTGCCAGCAGTCCAGGGGGAGGTGAAAAACTGTTTTTT	CASSPGGGEKLFF
once	TRBJ2-5	TRBV27	NA	TGTGCCAGCAGTTTATCGAAATTAACATCGGAGACCCAGTACTTC	CASSLSKLTSETQYF
few	TRBJ2-7	TRBV10-3	NA	TGTGCCATCGGCCAGGGAATGAGCGAGCAGTACTTC	CAIGQGMSEQYF
once	TRBJ1-2	TRBV9	TRBD1	TGTGCCAGCAGCGTGGGGACAGGGCCGGACTATGGCTACACCTTC	CASSVGTGPDYGYTF
NA	TRBJ2-5	TRBV14	TRBD1	TGTGCCAGCAGCCTTATGACAGGGGCAGAGACCCAGTACTTC	CASSLMTGAETQYF
NA	TRBJ2-5	TRBV4-3	NA	TGCGCCAGCAGCCAAAGCTCAGTACGGGGGGAGACCCAGTACTTC	CASSQSSVRGETQYF
NA	TRBJ1-3	TRBV6-5	NA	TGTGCCAGCAGTTACTCGCGAGGGTTCGGAAACACCATATATTTT	CASSYSRGFGNTIYF
NA	TRBJ1-1	TRBV6-1	TRBD1	TGTGCCAGCAGTTCCACGGCAGGGGGTGGAACTGAAGCTTTCTTT	CASSSTAGGGTEAFF
NA	TRBJ2-2	TRBV10-3	NA	TGTGCCATCAGTTTCCGCACAGGGATAGTAACCGGGGAGCTGTTTTTT	CAISFRTGIVTGELFF
NA	TRBJ2-3	TRBV7-9	NA	TGTGCCAGCAGCTTAAGCGATAGCACAGATACGCAGTATTTT	CASSLSDSTDTQYF
once	TRBJ2-2	TRBV7-8	TRBD2	TGTGCCAGCAGCTTAGGCCTCCGAGCGGGGGACCACACCGGGGAGCTGTTTTTT	CASSLGLRAGDHTGELFF
NA	TRBJ1-1	TRBV27	TRBD1	TGTGCCAGCAGCAAGACAGGGTACACTGAAGCTTTCTTT	CASSKTGYTEAFF
few	TRBJ2-1	TRBV7-2	TRBD2	TGTGCCAGCAGGCAAATGACTAGCGCAAGCTCCTACAATGAGCAGTTCTTC	CASRQMTSASSYNEQFF
once	TRBJ1-1	TRBV6-5	NA	TGTGCCAGCAGTTACTCGAATTTGGGGAGGAACACTGAAGCTTTCTTT	CASSYSNLGRNTEAFF
few	TRBJ1-6	TRBV19	TRBD1	TGTGCCAGTAGTATTGAGAAACAGGGGTCACCCCTCCACTTT	CASSIEKQGSPLHF
NA	TRBJ2-5	TRBV5-1	TRBD1	TGCGCCAGCAGCTTGGTGGGACAGGGGACCGGAGAGACCCAGTACTTC	CASSLVGQGTGETQYF
NA	TRBJ2-2	TRBV6-1	NA	TGTGCCAGCAGTCACCGGGACAAGAACACCGGGGAGCTGTTTTTT	CASSHRDKNTGELFF
NA	TRBJ1-2	TRBV5-1	TRBD1	TGCGCCAGCAGCTTAGGGACAGGGGGTGGTCTAGGGATCGGCTACACCTTC	CASSLGTGGGLGIGYTF
NA	TRBJ2-1	TRBV19	TRBD2	TGTGCCAGTAGTTCCCGGGCCGGACTAGCGGTATATGAGCAGTTCTTC	CASSSRAGLAVYEQFF
NA	TRBJ2-5	TRBV13	TRBD2	TGTGCCAGCAGCTTACGGCGGGAGGACGGGACCCAGTACTTC	CASSLRREDGTQYF
NA	TRBJ1-1	TRBV27	NA	TGTGCCAGCAGCCCTCTACAGGGTCATTCTGAAGCTTTCTTT	CASSPLQGHSEAFF
NA	TRBJ1-1	TRBV2	NA	TGTGCCAGCAGGAGGGACACAGACCTTGAAGCTTTCTTT	CASRRDTDLEAFF
NA	TRBJ2-5	TRBV5-8	NA	TGTGCCAGCGTCGGGTATGGGACCCAGTACTTC	CASVGYGTQYF
NA	TRBJ1-2	TRBV2	TRBD1	TGTGCCATCGGGACAGGGGGAAATGGCTACACCTTC	CAIGTGGNGYTF
NA	TRBJ1-2	TRBV7-8	NA	TGTGCCAGCAGCTCGACCGGGGGAGATGGCTACACCTTC	CASSSTGGDGYTF
NA	TRBJ1-5	TRBV5-4	TRBD1	TGTGCCAGCAGCTTGTTTGGGACAGGTGGCAATCAGCCCCAGCATTTT	CASSLFGTGGNQPQHF
NA	TRBJ1-3	TRBV5-6	NA	TGTGCCAGCACCCCCGCGGGCGGCTCTGGAAACACCATATATTTT	CASTPAGGSGNTIYF
NA	TRBJ1-6	TRBV19	TRBD1	TGTGCCAGCAGGACAGGGGATAATTCACCCCTCCACTTT	CASRTGDNSPLHF
NA	TRBJ1-1	TRBV6-5	NA	TGTGCCAGCAGTTACGGGCAGAACACTGAAGCTTTCTTT	CASSYGQNTEAFF
once	TRBJ2-3	TRBV28	TRBD1	TGTGCCAGCAGGGACAGGGCGCGGTGGGGGATGAATACGCAGTATTTT	CASRDRARWGMNTQYF
NA	TRBJ1-6	TRBV5-4	NA	TGTGCCAGCAGCCCCCGGGAGGGGGACCACTCACCCCTCCACTTT	CASSPREGDHSPLHF
NA	TRBJ2-1	TRBV7-6	NA	TGTGCCAGCAGCCGTAGCGAGAGACCCTACAATGAGCAGTTCTTC	CASSRSERPYNEQFF